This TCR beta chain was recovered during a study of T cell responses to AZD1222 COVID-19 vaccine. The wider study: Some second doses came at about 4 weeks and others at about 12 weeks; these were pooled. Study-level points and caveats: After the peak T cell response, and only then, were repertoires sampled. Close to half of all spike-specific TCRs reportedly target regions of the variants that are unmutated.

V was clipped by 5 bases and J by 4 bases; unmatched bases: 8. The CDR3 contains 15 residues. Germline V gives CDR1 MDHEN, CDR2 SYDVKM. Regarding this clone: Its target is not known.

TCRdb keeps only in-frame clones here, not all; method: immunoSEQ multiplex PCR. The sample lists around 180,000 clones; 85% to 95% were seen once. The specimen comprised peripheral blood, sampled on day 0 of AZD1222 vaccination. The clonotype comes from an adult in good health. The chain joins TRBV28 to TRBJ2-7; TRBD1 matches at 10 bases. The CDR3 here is CASSPLTGGSYEQYF. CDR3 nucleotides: TGTGCCAGCAGTCCCCTGACAGGGGGCTCGTACGAGCAGTACTTC.